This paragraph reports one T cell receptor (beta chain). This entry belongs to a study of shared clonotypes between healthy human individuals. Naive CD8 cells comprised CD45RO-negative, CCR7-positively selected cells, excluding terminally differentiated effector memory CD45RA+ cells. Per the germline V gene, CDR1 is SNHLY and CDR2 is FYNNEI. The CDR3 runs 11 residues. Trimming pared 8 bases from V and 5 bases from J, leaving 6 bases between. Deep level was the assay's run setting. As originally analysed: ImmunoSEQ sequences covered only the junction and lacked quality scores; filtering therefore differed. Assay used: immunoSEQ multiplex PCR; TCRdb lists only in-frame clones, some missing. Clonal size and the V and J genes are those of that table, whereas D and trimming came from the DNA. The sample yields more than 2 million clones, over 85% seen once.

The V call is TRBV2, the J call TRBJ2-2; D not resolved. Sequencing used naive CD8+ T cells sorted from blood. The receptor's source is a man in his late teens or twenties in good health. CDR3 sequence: CASGWTGELFF. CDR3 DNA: TGTGCCAGCGGGTGGACCGGGGAGCTGTTTTTT.